These 17 T cell receptor beta chains originate from one sample sequenced in a study of graft-versus-host responses after intestinal transplantation. No antigen has been identified for these receptors. The protocol was immunoSEQ multiplex PCR, while the TCRdb copy is restricted to in-frame clones and leaves out a portion. The sample includes 75,000 to 100,000 clones, 92% of them seen just once. Sequencing was performed on unstimulated CD4+ T cells sorted from spleen or lymph node cells, taken before intestinal transplant. The source is a human donor who received an intestinal transplant.

The chain couples TRBV11-3 to TRBJ1-1; D remains unclear. V was pared by 6 bases and J by 4 bases, with 15 bases between. CDR1 SGHNT and CDR2 YENEEA come from the germline V gene. The CDR3 spans 14 residues. The CDR3 protein is CASSRRVPGTEAFF. The CDR3 nucleotides are TGTGCCAGCAGTCGCCGGGTCCCGGGCACTGAAGCTTTCTTT.

V gene TRBV7-3 combines with J gene TRBJ2-1, with D unresolved. Germline V lookup: CDR1 SGHTA, CDR2 FQGTGA. The CDR3 consists of 16 residues. Trimming cost V 0 bases and J 0 bases, with 9 bases left between them. The CDR3: CASSLTAVSSYNEQFF. The CDR3 DNA reads TGTGCCAGCAGCTTAACGGCAGTGTCCTCCTACAATGAGCAGTTCTTC.

This chain joins TRBV9 and TRBJ1-6; D unclear. Trimming left V 1 base short and J 2 bases short, with 7 bases between. Per germline, CDR1 SGDLS and CDR2 YYNGEE. This CDR3 is built from 15 residues. CDR3 DNA sequence: TGTGCCAGCAGCGTACTCCCCGCCTATAATTCACCCCTCCACTTT. Its protein product is CASSVLPAYNSPLHF.

The chain employs TRBV28 and TRBJ1-2, with 7 bases that match TRBD1. The V gene end was trimmed by 4 bases and the J gene end by 0 bases; junction bases not matched to a gene: 11. The V gene's germline CDR1 is MDHEN and CDR2 SYDVKM. CDR3 length: 17 amino acids. The CDR3 DNA sequence: TGTGCCAGCAGTTCCGTACATACCGACAGGGCTAACTATGGCTACACCTTC. Protein sequence: CASSSVHTDRANYGYTF.

This clone has only a few counts. This sample includes further DNA sequences coding for the same CDR3. The chain is built from TRBV9 and TRBJ2-7; TRBD2 agrees at 7 bases. From germline, CDR1 is SGDLS and CDR2 YYNGEE. V gave up 2 bases and J gave up 1 base; unmatched junction bases: 12. CDR3 length: 17 residues. The CDR3 DNA sequence: TGTGCCAGCAGCGTGGGAATCCGGGCTAGCGGATCCTACGAGCAGTACTTC. Amino acid sequence: CASSVGIRASGSYEQYF.

To note about this clone: An end of the junction differs from the germline gene, which may be a read error. The chain is built from TRBV5-1 and TRBJ1-1; D may be TRBD1 (5 bases). The CDR3 extends over 16 amino acids. Germline CDR1 and CDR2: SGHRS and YFSETQ. DNA for the CDR3: TGCGCCAGCAGCTTGGATATAGGCAGGGTGAATACTGAAGCTTTCTTT. It yields the protein CASSLDIGRVNTEAFF.

V gene TRBV30 combines with J gene TRBJ2-5; 8 nucleotides line up with TRBD1. J lost 1 base, V lost 5 bases, and 0 bases had no gene match. Germline V gene lookup returns CDR1 GTSNPN and CDR2 SVGIG (reference sequence). The CDR3 is 12 amino acids. CDR3 nucleotide sequence: TGTGCCTGGCAGGGGGCCCAAGAGACCCAGTACTTC. Translated, it gives CAWQGAQETQYF.

This clone was recorded once. This chain connects TRBV4-1 to TRBJ2-7, with TRBD1 matching 9 bases. Trimming at V came to 3 bases and at J to 1 base, leaving 10 bases not matched to a gene. The CDR3 has 17 residues. CDR1 and CDR2 (germline): MGHRA, YSYEKL. In nucleotides, the CDR3 is TGCGCCAGCAGCCACTTTACCGGGACAGGGAAATCCTACGAGCAGTACTTC. The encoded protein is CASSHFTGTGKSYEQYF.

The genes are TRBV30 and TRBJ1-5; D is perhaps TRBD1 (6 bases). The CDR3 sequence is 13 residues long. Germline CDR1 reads GTSNPN; CDR2 reads SVGIG (reference sequence). The V and J ends lost 1 base and 7 bases respectively, with 11 bases between them. Here the CDR3 DNA reads TGTGCCTGGAGTGACAGGGCCCAACAGCCCCAGCATTTT. Amino acid sequence: CAWSDRAQQPQHF.

V is TRBV2 and J is TRBJ1-6; no firm D call. V gave up 6 bases and J gave up 5 bases, with 11 bases separating them. Germline CDR1 and CDR2: SNHLY and FYNNEI. The CDR3 contains 14 residues. CDR3 protein: CASRFSLNNSPLHF. CDR3 DNA: TGTGCCAGCAGATTTAGTCTTAATAATTCACCCCTCCACTTT.

This clone was seen just once. The chain joins TRBV2 to TRBJ2-1, with 8 positions matching TRBD2. Germline loops: CDR1 SNHLY, CDR2 FYNNEI. The junction had 6 bases not matched to a gene; V was cut back by 4 bases and J by 4 bases. There are 15 residues in the CDR3. The CDR3 loop reads CASSVLAAMYNEQFF. CDR3 sequence (DNA): TGTGCCAGCAGTGTACTAGCGGCAATGTACAATGAGCAGTTCTTC.

V usage is TRBV9 and J usage is TRBJ1-1; 7 positions agree with TRBD1. From germline, CDR1 is SGDLS and CDR2 YYNGEE. J lost 4 bases, V lost 2 bases, and 11 bases had no gene match. This CDR3 spans 16 amino acids. CDR3 nucleotides: TGTGCCAGCAGCGTTGCCTGGACAGGAGGTGCCACTGAAGCTTTCTTT. It is translated as CASSVAWTGGATEAFF. The variable domain in full, with the rest retrieved from reference TRBV9 and TRBJ1-1, is DSGVTQTPKHLITATGQRVTLRCSPRSGDLSVYWYQQSLDQGLQFLIQYYNGEERAKGNILERFSAQQFPDLHSELNLSSLELGDSALYFCASSVAWTGGATEAFFGQGTRLTVV.

This clone was detected once. The chain links TRBV6-1 to TRBJ2-7; D is undetermined. Germline CDR1 is MNHNS and CDR2 is SASEGT. The CDR3 totals 11 residues. Trimming cost V 8 bases and J 4 bases, with 9 bases left between them. For the CDR3, the DNA is TGTGCCAGCCCCGGGTCTTACGAGCAGTACTTC. Translating gives CASPGSYEQYF.

V and J are TRBV5-1 and TRBJ2-7; D not certain. Trimming removed 1 base at V and 2 bases at J, with 16 bases between. This CDR3 contains 16 residues. Germline values: CDR1 SGHRS, CDR2 YFSETQ. CDR3 DNA sequence: TGCGCCAGCAGCTTGAATTCATTAGTCCCAACCTACGAGCAGTACTTC. Its translation: CASSLNSLVPTYEQYF.

The chain links TRBV19 to TRBJ1-2; tentatively, D is TRBD1 (6 bases). This CDR3 has 14 residues. Germline V CDR1 and CDR2: LNHDA, SQIVND (reference sequence). V shed 5 bases and J shed 5 bases, with 15 bases lying between them. CDR3 bases: TGTGCCAGTAGTGCGCGACAGGTTGGATATGGCTACACCTTC. It translates to CASSARQVGYGYTF.

This chain connects TRBV5-6 to TRBJ2-7, with 8 nucleotides matching TRBD2. CDR1 and CDR2 (germline): SGHDT, YYEEEE. Germline trimming cut 2 bases from V and 3 bases from J; bases unmatched to any gene: 4. The CDR3 contains 14 residues. The CDR3 protein is CASSFPSGGYEQYF. The CDR3 region has the DNA TGTGCCAGCAGCTTTCCCAGCGGGGGCTACGAGCAGTACTTC.

The rearrangement links TRBV5-1 to TRBJ2-2; 14 positions match TRBD2. The CDR3 spans 18 residues. Per the germline V gene, CDR1 is SGHRS and CDR2 is YFSETQ. J lost 6 bases, V lost 4 bases, and 11 bases had no gene match. The CDR3 region is CASSVRPGLAGVPGELFF. The DNA of the CDR3 is TGCGCCAGCAGCGTCCGACCGGGACTAGCGGGAGTCCCCGGGGAGCTGTTTTTT.